A single sample gave rise to the 17 T cell receptor beta chains below, sequenced in a study of blood T cell repertoires in COVID-19. Using immunoSEQ multiplex PCR, the repertoire was profiled, and TCRdb retains in-frame clones only, with some absent. The sample lists 100,000 or so clones; 81% were seen once. Sequenced sample: peripheral blood. The receptors come from a human donor in a cohort sampled during active COVID-19.

This chain connects TRBV7-9 to TRBJ2-7, with D possibly being TRBD2 (6 bases). This CDR3 has 13 amino acids. CDR1 and CDR2 from the germline V gene are SEHNR and FQNEAQ (reference sequence). V lost 4 bases, J lost 12 bases, and 19 bases lay in between. The CDR3 spells CASSSAAGSSPYF. The DNA for the CDR3 is TGTGCCAGCAGCTCCGCTGCCGGGAGTTCACCGTACTTC.

The V call is TRBV5-1, the J call TRBJ1-2; unclear D gene. V gave up 1 base and J gave up 7 bases, with 20 bases separating them. This CDR3 is built from 16 residues. Germline V gene sequence: CDR1 SGHRS, CDR2 YFSETQ. CDR3 loop: CASSLYGKTISGGYTF. The CDR3 DNA is TGCGCCAGCAGCTTGTACGGAAAGACTATCTCCGGTGGCTACACCTTC.

This chain joins TRBV7-6 and TRBJ2-3; 9 nucleotides line up with TRBD2. With 3 bases clipped from V and 0 bases from J, the junction kept 1 base outside the gene matches. The CDR3 extends over 15 amino acids. Germline lookup yields CDR1 SGHVS and CDR2 FNYEAQ. CDR3 protein: CASSFLAGSTDTQYF. In DNA form, the CDR3 reads TGTGCCAGCAGCTTCCTAGCGGGGAGCACAGATACGCAGTATTTT. Using reference TRBV7-6 and TRBJ2-3 for the parts outside the CDR3, the full variable domain is GAGVSQSPRYKVTKRGQDVALRCDPISGHVSLYWYRQALGQGPEFLTYFNYEAQQDKSGLPNDRFSAERPEGSISTLTIQRTEQRDSAMYRCASSFLAGSTDTQYFGPGTRLTVL.

The rearrangement links TRBV7-2 to TRBJ2-7; 12 bases line up with TRBD2. The trim removed 5 bases at V and 1 base at J, leaving 3 bases unmatched. This CDR3 spans 15 amino acids. The germline CDR1 and CDR2 sequences are SGHTA and FQGNSA. The CDR3 reads CASSPTSGSSYEQYF. CDR3 bases: TGTGCCAGCAGCCCGACTAGCGGGAGTTCCTACGAGCAGTACTTC.

This clone was found once. V usage is TRBV30 and J usage is TRBJ1-5; no clear D gene. Trimming left V 0 bases short and J 10 bases short, with 13 bases between. Per germline, CDR1 GTSNPN and CDR2 SVGIG (reference sequence). The CDR3 spans 13 residues. DNA of the CDR3: TGTGCCTGGAGTGTCGGAGGGTGGGGACCCCAGCATTTT. This translates into CAWSVGGWGPQHF.

The chain uses TRBV6-5 and TRBJ2-7; D possibly corresponds to TRBD1 (6 bases). In germline, CDR1 is MNHEY, CDR2 SVGAGI. This CDR3 has 14 residues. Deletions cut 6 bases from V and 5 bases from J, with 17 bases between. CDR3 loop: CASSQALGQNEQYF. CDR3 coding DNA: TGTGCCAGCAGCCAAGCTCTAGGACAGAACGAGCAGTACTTC.

The CDR3 here is CATSVGLSGYTF. The CDR3 region has the DNA TGTGCCACCAGTGTTGGACTTTCTGGCTACACCTTC. The chain carries TRBV24-1 and TRBJ1-2; D call uncertain. CDR1 is KGHDR and CDR2 is SFDVKD in the germline V gene. The CDR3 totals 12 residues. Trimming removed 5 bases at V and 7 bases at J, with 10 bases between.

This chain uses TRBV7-2 with TRBJ2-5, with no clear D. Germline CDR1 SGHTA, CDR2 FQGNSA. Trimming pared 1 base from V and 1 base from J, leaving 4 bases between. The CDR3 runs 13 residues. CDR3 in DNA: TGTGCCAGCAGCTTAGTCTTCCAAGAGACCCAGTACTTC. Translated: CASSLVFQETQYF.

V gene TRBV28 combines with J gene TRBJ2-1; perhaps TRBD2 as D (5 bases). The CDR3 is made up of 11 amino acids. Germline V gene data show CDR1 as MDHEN and CDR2 as SYDVKM. Deletions cut 7 bases from V and 9 bases from J, with 10 bases between. As DNA, the CDR3 is TGTGCCAGCACCCGAGGGCTTGAGCAGTTCTTC. Translation: CASTRGLEQFF.

This clone appeared many times. The DNA for the CDR3 is TGTGCCAGCAGTTCAACCGGGACTAGCGGAGAGACCCAGTACTTC. It encodes CASSSTGTSGETQYF. The chain couples TRBV6-5 to TRBJ2-5; TRBD2 matches at 11 bases. Germline V lookup: CDR1 MNHEY, CDR2 SVGAGI. The V and J ends lost 4 bases and 4 bases, in that order; junction bases with no gene match: 5. The CDR3 totals 15 residues.

This chain uses TRBV5-6 with TRBJ2-5; 9 nucleotides align to TRBD2. Trimming cost V 4 bases and J 5 bases; bases outside gene matches: 12. This CDR3 comprises 16 residues. Germline CDR1 and CDR2: SGHDT and YYEEEE. In DNA form, the CDR3 reads TGTGCCAGCAGCCCCTTGGGCGGGAGGGTCTTGGAGACCCAGTACTTC. It is translated as CASSPLGGRVLETQYF.

The V and J genes are TRBV7-9 and TRBJ1-4, with D unclear. Germline values: CDR1 SEHNR, CDR2 FQNEAQ (reference sequence). V lost 1 base to trimming and J lost 3 bases, with 9 bases between them. The CDR3 covers 15 residues. CDR3: CASSLGTYANEKLFF. The CDR3 nucleotides read TGTGCCAGCAGCTTAGGGACTTACGCTAATGAAAAACTGTTTTTT. The whole variable domain, remainder taken from reference TRBV7-9 and TRBJ1-4, is DTGVSQNPRHKITKRGQNVTFRCDPISEHNRLYWYRQTLGQGPEFLTYFQNEAQLEKSRLLSDRFSAERPKGSFSTLEIQRTEQGDSAMYLCASSLGTYANEKLFFGSGTQLSVL.

This clone has only one observation. The chain carries TRBV11-2 and TRBJ2-7; TRBD1 aligns across 8 bases. The CDR3 spans 14 residues. After removal of 3 bases from V and 8 bases from J, the junction contained 9 bases not matched to a gene. Per germline, CDR1 SGHAT and CDR2 FQNNGV. CDR3 amino acids: CASSLNIGTGQQYF. The CDR3 nucleotides are TGTGCCAGCAGCTTGAACATCGGGACAGGCCAGCAGTACTTC.

This clone showed up just once. This rearrangement joins TRBV7-3 to TRBJ2-3; a possible D gene is TRBD2 (5 bases). V lost 1 base and J lost 6, with 14 bases in between. Germline assignment: CDR1 SGHTA and CDR2 FQGTGA. The length of the CDR3 is 15 residues. The CDR3 loop reads CASSLNSLSGDTQYF. The CDR3 coding sequence is TGTGCCAGCAGCTTAAACTCCCTCTCGGGGGATACGCAGTATTTT.

The J gene is TRBJ2-1, the V gene TRBV4-1, with 7 bases that match TRBD1. Germline CDR1 and CDR2: MGHRA and YSYEKL. This CDR3 contains 15 residues. V shed 0 bases and J 9 bases; nucleotides not matched to a gene: 8. For the CDR3, the DNA is TGCGCCAGCAGCCAAGATATAAGGGGGCTTTCTGAGCAGTTCTTC. This encodes CASSQDIRGLSEQFF.

The CDR3 spells CASRSLAGATDTQYF. The CDR3 nucleotides are TGTGCCAGCAGGTCTTTAGCGGGAGCAACAGATACGCAGTATTTT. The chain combines TRBV6-6 with TRBJ2-3, with 9 bases fitting TRBD2. Germline values: CDR1 MNHNY, CDR2 SVGAGI (reference sequence). V shed 6 bases and J 3 bases; nucleotides not matched to a gene: 7. This CDR3 contains 15 residues.

This rearrangement joins TRBV9 to TRBJ1-2; perhaps TRBD1 as D (5 bases). The V gene's germline CDR1 is SGDLS and CDR2 YYNGEE. The ends were cut back, 4 bases at V and 7 bases at J, with 11 bases in the middle. This CDR3 is 12 amino acids long. CDR3 nucleotides: TGTGCCAGCAGCACAGGCCGGGCTGGCTACACCTTC. This gives the protein CASSTGRAGYTF.